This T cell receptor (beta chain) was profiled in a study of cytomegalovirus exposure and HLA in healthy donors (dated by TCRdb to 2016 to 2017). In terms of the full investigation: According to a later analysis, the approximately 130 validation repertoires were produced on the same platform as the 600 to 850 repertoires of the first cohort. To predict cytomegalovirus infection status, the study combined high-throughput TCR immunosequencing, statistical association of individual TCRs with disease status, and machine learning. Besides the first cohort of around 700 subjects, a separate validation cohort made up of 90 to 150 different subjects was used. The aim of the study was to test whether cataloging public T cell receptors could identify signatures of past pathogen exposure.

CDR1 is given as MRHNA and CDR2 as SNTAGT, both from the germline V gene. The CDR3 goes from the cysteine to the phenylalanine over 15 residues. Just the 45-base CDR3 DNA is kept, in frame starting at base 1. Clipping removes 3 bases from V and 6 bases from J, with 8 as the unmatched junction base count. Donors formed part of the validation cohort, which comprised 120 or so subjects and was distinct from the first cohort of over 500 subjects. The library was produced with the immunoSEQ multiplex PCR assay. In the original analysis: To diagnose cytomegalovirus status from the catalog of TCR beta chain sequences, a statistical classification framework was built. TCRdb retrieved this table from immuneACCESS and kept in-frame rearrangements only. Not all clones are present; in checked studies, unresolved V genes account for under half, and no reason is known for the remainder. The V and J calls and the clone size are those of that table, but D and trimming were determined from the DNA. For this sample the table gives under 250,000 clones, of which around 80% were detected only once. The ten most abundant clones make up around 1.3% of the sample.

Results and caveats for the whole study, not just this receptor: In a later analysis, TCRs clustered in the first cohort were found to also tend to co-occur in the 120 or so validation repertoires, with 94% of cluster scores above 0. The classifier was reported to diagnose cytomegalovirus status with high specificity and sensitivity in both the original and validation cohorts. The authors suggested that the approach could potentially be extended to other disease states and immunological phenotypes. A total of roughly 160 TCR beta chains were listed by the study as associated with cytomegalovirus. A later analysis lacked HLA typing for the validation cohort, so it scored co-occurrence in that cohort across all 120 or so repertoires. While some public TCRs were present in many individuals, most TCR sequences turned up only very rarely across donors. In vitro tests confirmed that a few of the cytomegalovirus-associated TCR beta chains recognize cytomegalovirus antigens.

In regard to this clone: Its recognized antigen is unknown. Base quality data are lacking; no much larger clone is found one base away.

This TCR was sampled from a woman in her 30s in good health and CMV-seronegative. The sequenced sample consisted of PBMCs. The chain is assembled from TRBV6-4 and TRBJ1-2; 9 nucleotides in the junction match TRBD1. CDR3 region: CASSEQGTGFDGYTF. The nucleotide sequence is TGTGCCAGCAGTGAACAAGGGACAGGGTTTGATGGCTACACCTTC.